Listed here is a single T cell receptor beta chain. The antigen is not known. TCRdb ran MiXCR on the 5' RACE reads and lists one entry per CDR3 protein. Of 180,000 or so distinct CDR3 sequences detected, approximately 10% appear once; the ten largest clones hold approximately 34%. The source of the sample is a study of T cells after yellow fever vaccination. Study observations and caveats: Post-booster repertoires contained most primary-vaccination clones again (roughly 96% CD4, about 90% CD8).

The CDR3 covers 17 residues. V lost 5 bases to trimming and J lost 3 bases; unmatched junction nucleotides: 10. This receptor was obtained from a man younger than 30 who received the YFV17D yellow fever vaccine. The V call is TRBV12-3 or TRBV12-4, the J call TRBJ2-1, with TRBD2 matching over 10 bases. Sample: CD8+ T cells sorted from PBMCs, taken 15 days after the yellow fever booster vaccination. The CDR3 DNA reads TGTGCCAGCAGTAGCCCCGAGCGGGGGGGATTCTACAATGAGCAGTTCTTC. The encoded protein is CASSSPERGGFYNEQFF.